Listed here are 10 T cell receptor beta chains from one sample, sequenced in a study of blood T cell repertoires in COVID-19. Method: immunoSEQ multiplex PCR; TCRdb's copy keeps in-frame clones and lacks some. This table has just under 350,000 clones, 88% appearing once. Sequences were obtained from peripheral blood. All receptors come from a woman aged 65 to 85 with COVID-19, enrolled during active disease.

This clone was seen just once. The genes are TRBV7-2 and TRBJ2-2; 9 bases match TRBD2. Germline values: CDR1 SGHTA, CDR2 FQGNSA. This CDR3 contains 15 residues. Losses at the gene ends were 3 bases for V and 5 bases for J; bases not matched to a gene: 4. CDR3 coding DNA: TGTGCCAGCAGCTTGCGGGGGGGCGTGACCGGGGAGCTGTTTTTT. Translation: CASSLRGGVTGELFF.

For this clone: This CDR3 is also generated by other DNA sequences in the sample. The chain links TRBV9 to TRBJ1-2; 9 positions agree with TRBD1. Trimming removed 0 bases from V and 8 bases from J; junction bases left unmatched: 5. CDR1 and CDR2 (germline): SGDLS, YYNGEE. CDR3 length: 14 amino acids. The CDR3 DNA sequence: TGTGCCAGCAGCGTAGGGACAGGGGCTGGCGGCTACACCTTC. Translation gives CASSVGTGAGGYTF.

The V call is TRBV7-2, the J call TRBJ2-5; the match to TRBD2 covers 12 bases. The CDR3 contains 16 residues. Germline V gives CDR1 SGHTA, CDR2 FQGNSA. J gave up 5 bases and V 3 bases, and 7 bases lay outside the gene matches. CDR3 DNA: TGTGCCAGCAGCTTGCGGACTAGCGGGGCCCTTGAGACCCAGTACTTC. This sequence encodes CASSLRTSGALETQYF.

This clone was counted a single time. The rearrangement uses TRBV5-1 and TRBJ2-7; 9 bases are a match to TRBD1. The CDR3 spans 18 residues. The ends lost 4 bases at V and 1 base at J; junction bases unmatched: 15. Germline V lookup: CDR1 SGHRS, CDR2 YFSETQ. The DNA of the CDR3 is TGCGCCAGCAGCCCCCAAGGACAGGGGTCCCTCCAATCCTACGAGCAGTACTTC. Its protein product is CASSPQGQGSLQSYEQYF.

V is TRBV19 and J is TRBJ1-1; D remains unclear. The V gene lost 4 bases and the J gene lost 0 bases, with 6 bases spanning the gap. This CDR3 region has 13 residues. The germline V gene encodes CDR1 LNHDA and CDR2 SQIVND (reference sequence). CDR3 sequence reads: CASSTQVNTEAFF. The CDR3 nucleotides are TGTGCCAGTAGTACGCAGGTGAACACTGAAGCTTTCTTT.

The chain carries TRBV30 and TRBJ1-2; TRBD1 matches 7 bases. The CDR3 runs 17 residues. CDR1 and CDR2 from the germline V gene are GTSNPN and SVGIG (reference sequence). After removal of 4 bases from V and 3 bases from J, the junction contained 17 bases not matched to a gene. CDR3 region: CAWNTLFRGSNYYGYTF. Written as DNA, the CDR3 is TGTGCCTGGAATACCCTGTTCAGGGGGTCAAACTACTATGGCTACACCTTC.

The sample holds a few counts of this clone. The chain is built from TRBV20-1 and TRBJ1-3; no clear D gene. V shed 3 bases and J shed 0 bases, with 12 bases lying between them. This CDR3 has 15 amino acids. Per the germline V gene, CDR1 is DFQATT and CDR2 is SNEGSKA (reference sequence). As DNA, the CDR3 is TGCAGTGCTAGTCCGTACGCCGGCTCTGGAAACACCATATATTTT. This gives the protein CSASPYAGSGNTIYF.

The gene calls are TRBV7-2 and TRBJ2-3, with 7 bases lining up with TRBD2. V lost 2 bases, J lost 5 bases, and 7 bases stayed unmatched. The CDR3 contains 15 residues. CDR1 is SGHTA and CDR2 is FQGNSA in the germline V gene. Here the CDR3 DNA reads TGTGCCAGCAGCTTATGGCTAGCGGCGGGAGATACGCAGTATTTT. Translation: CASSLWLAAGDTQYF.

The chain recombines TRBV5-4 with TRBJ1-2; no reliable D call. The length of the CDR3 is 14 residues. Germline CDR1 SGHNT, CDR2 YYREEE (reference sequence). V dropped 4 bases and J dropped 3 bases, with 13 bases sitting between them. The CDR3 sequence is CASSVRSLYYGYTF. For the CDR3, the DNA is TGTGCCAGCAGCGTGAGAAGTCTCTACTATGGCTACACCTTC.

This chain uses TRBV2 with TRBJ1-5, with 7 bases lining up with TRBD1. J lost 7 bases, V lost 4 bases, and 13 bases had no gene match. Looked up from germline, CDR1 is SNHLY and CDR2 is FYNNEI. CDR3 length equals 16 residues. The CDR3 DNA reads TGTGCCAGCAGTGGAGGTTTGGGACAGCTAACACAGCCCCAGCATTTT. Protein: CASSGGLGQLTQPQHF. Together with reference TRBV2 and TRBJ1-5, the CDR3 gives the full variable domain: EPEVTQTPSHQVTQMGQEVILRCVPISNHLYFYWYRQILGQKVEFLVSFYNNEISEKSEIFDDQFSVERPDGSNFTLKIRSTKLEDSAMYFCASSGGLGQLTQPQHFGDGTRLSIL.